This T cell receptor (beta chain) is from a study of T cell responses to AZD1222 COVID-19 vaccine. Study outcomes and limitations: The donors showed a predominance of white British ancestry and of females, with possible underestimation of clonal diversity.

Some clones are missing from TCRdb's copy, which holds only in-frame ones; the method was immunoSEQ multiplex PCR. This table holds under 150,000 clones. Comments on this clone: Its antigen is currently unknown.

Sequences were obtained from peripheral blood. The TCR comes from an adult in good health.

The CDR3 region is CASSLDGQGRNSPLHF. CDR3 coding DNA: TGTGCCAGCAGCTTAGATGGGCAGGGGCGCAATTCACCCCTCCACTTT. This chain links TRBV11-3 with TRBJ1-6; maybe TRBD1 (6 bases). Germline CDR1 and CDR2: SGHNT and YENEEA. This CDR3 is 16 amino acids long. Trimming took 0 bases from V and 7 from J, leaving 13 bases between them.